This T cell receptor beta chain was sequenced in a study of blood T cells in healthy people across ages. A second PCR of about 7 to 12 cycles used a sample-barcoded 5' primer and a J-beta primer mix. TCRdb re-called the 5' RACE reads with MiXCR, one entry per CDR3 protein. The data hold nearly 1 million distinct CDR3 sequences, with about 51% observed a single time. In this sample, this clonotype turned up a few times. The CDR3 consists of 17 residues. Germline-derived CDR1 and CDR2 are LGHNA and YNFKEQ. Between the trimmed V and J ends, which lost 0 bases and 2 bases, there was a span of 15 bases. No fewer than 6.5 million PBMCs went into each sample.

This TCR derives from a woman aged 55 to 70 in good health. The chain recombines TRBV4-2 with TRBJ2-3; D remains unclear. The sequenced sample consisted of blood. Here the CDR3 reads CASSQDRAISITDTQYF. The CDR3 nucleotides read TGTGCCAGCAGCCAAGATCGTGCTATCTCAATCACAGATACGCAGTATTTT.